These 31 T cell receptor beta chains were sequenced from one sample in a study of identical twins. Each CDR3 protein is one row after TCRdb ran MiXCR on the 5' RACE reads. This sample has some 500,000 distinct CDR3 sequences, with 22% found just once. These same data were also listed under a study on T cells expressing NK-cell markers.

What was sequenced was CD4+ T cells sorted from blood. The receptors were gathered from a woman younger than 30 in good health.

J is TRBJ1-1 and V is TRBV6-5; D is perhaps TRBD1 (5 bases). The CDR3 contains 15 residues. Germline V gene data show CDR1 as MNHEY and CDR2 as SVGAGI. The V end lost 0 bases, the J end lost 2 bases, and 10 bases lay between the germline ends. The CDR3 DNA is TGTGCCAGCAGTTACTCCGGGACGGTTAACACTGAAGCTTTCTTT. Its translation is CASSYSGTVNTEAFF.

Only a few counts were recorded for this clonotype. The V call is TRBV5-5, the J call TRBJ2-7; the match to TRBD2 covers 12 bases. This CDR3 has 16 amino acids. Germline CDR1 SGHKS, CDR2 YYEKEE (reference sequence). V lost 4 bases to trimming and J lost 1 base; unmatched junction nucleotides: 6. DNA for the CDR3: TGTGCCAGCAGCCGCCGACTAGCGGGAGCGTCCTACGAGCAGTACTTC. Translation: CASSRRLAGASYEQYF.

This clonotype turned up a few times. The chain has TRBV3-1 and TRBJ1-1; D perhaps matches TRBD1 (6 bases). The CDR3 covers 16 residues. Germline CDR1 is LGHDT and CDR2 is YNNKEL (reference sequence). Between the trimmed V and J ends, which lost 4 bases and 11 bases, there was a span of 26 bases. The CDR3 region is CASSLQGATQGQSAFF. CDR3 DNA: TGTGCCAGCAGCCTCCAAGGGGCGACTCAGGGGCAGTCGGCTTTCTTT.

The V and J genes are TRBV20-1 and TRBJ1-2, with D perhaps TRBD1 (6 bases). Between the trimmed V and J ends, which lost 0 bases and 0 bases, there was a span of 14 bases. The germline V gene encodes CDR1 DFQATT and CDR2 SNEGSKA (reference sequence). This CDR3 is 16 amino acids long. In nucleotides, the CDR3 is TGCAGTGCTAGAGACCCAGCGACAGGAGCTAACTATGGCTACACCTTC. This sequence encodes CSARDPATGANYGYTF.

This clonotype came up a few times. This chain connects TRBV6-4 to TRBJ2-7; TRBD1 matches 7 bases. The CDR3 extends over 13 amino acids. V was clipped by 4 bases and J by 5 bases; unmatched bases: 5. Germline values: CDR1 MRHNA, CDR2 SNTAGT. CDR3: CASSAEGGNEQYF. The CDR3 DNA sequence: TGTGCCAGCAGTGCTGAAGGGGGCAACGAGCAGTACTTC.

Only a few counts were recorded for this clonotype. The CDR3 DNA reads as TGCAGTGCCCCGAGGAATCTACTAGCGGGAGCCGGGGAGCTGTTTTTT. Residues: CSAPRNLLAGAGELFF. The chain couples TRBV20-1 to TRBJ2-2; TRBD2 matches 11 bases. In germline, CDR1 is DFQATT, CDR2 SNEGSKA (reference sequence). V shed 6 bases, J shed 6 bases, and the junction held 12 bases outside the gene matches. This CDR3 has 16 residues.

As to this clonotype: The junction departs from the called germline gene at one end, perhaps through a read error. This chain links TRBV20-1 with TRBJ2-5, with D possibly called TRBD1 or TRBD2 (5 bases each). Per the germline V gene, CDR1 is DFQATT and CDR2 is SNEGSKA (reference sequence). This CDR3 comprises 17 residues. The CDR3 here is CCANPRGQGSWKETQYF. The CDR3 DNA follows: TGCTGTGCGAACCCCAGAGGGCAGGGATCGTGGAAAGAGACCCAGTACTTC.

The gene calls are TRBV12-3 or TRBV12-4 and TRBJ2-4, with 10 bases that match TRBD1. The CDR3 is 15 amino acids. The ends lost 6 bases at V and 6 bases at J; junction bases unmatched: 8. The CDR3 DNA is TGTGCCAGCAGCTCCGGGACAGGGGCCTCAAACATTCAGTACTTC. This gives the protein CASSSGTGASNIQYF.

This clonotype was seen a few times. The rearrangement joins TRBV25-1 to TRBJ2-7; possibly TRBD1 for D (5 bases). Trimming left V 9 bases short and J 3 bases short, with 24 bases between. The germline V gene encodes CDR1 MGHDK and CDR2 SYGVNS. This CDR3 is built from 16 residues. This CDR3 reads CASRPGQLNRRYEQYF. DNA for the CDR3: TGTGCCAGTCGCCCCGGGCAGCTAAACAGGCGCTACGAGCAGTACTTC.

This clonotype has more than one count but fewer than ten. The DNA for the CDR3 is TGTGCCAGCAGCTTGAGGGGCATGTACCAAGAGACCCAGTACTTC. Translating it yields CASSLRGMYQETQYF. The gene calls are TRBV5-5 and TRBJ2-5; TRBD1 might be the D (5 bases). This CDR3 contains 15 residues. The germline CDR1 and CDR2 sequences are SGHKS and YYEKEE (reference sequence). Trimming left V 1 base short and J 0 bases short, with 10 bases between. Full variable domain (outside the CDR3, taken from reference TRBV5-5 and TRBJ2-5): DAGVTQSPTHLIKTRGQQVTLRCSPISGHKSVSWYQQVLGQGPQFIFQYYEKEERGRGNFPDRFSARQFPNYSSELNVNALLLGDSALYLCASSLRGMYQETQYFGPGTRLLVL.

This clonotype showed up just a few times. The rearrangement uses TRBV5-1 and TRBJ1-1; D is perhaps TRBD1 (6 bases). The CDR3 covers 15 residues. The germline V gene has CDR1 SGHRS and CDR2 YFSETQ. Trimming removed 4 bases from V and 0 bases from J, with 13 bases in between. CDR3 sequence (DNA): TGCGCCAGCAGCATCGCCGGACAGCTGAACACTGAAGCTTTCTTT. The encoded protein is CASSIAGQLNTEAFF.

J is TRBJ2-2 and V is TRBV9; no reliable D call. This CDR3 is built from 15 residues. CDR1 and CDR2 (germline): SGDLS, YYNGEE. V was pared by 1 base and J by 3 bases, with 10 bases between. The CDR3 region is CASSVNPIYTGELFF. In nucleotides, the CDR3 is TGTGCCAGCAGCGTAAATCCTATCTACACCGGGGAGCTGTTTTTT.

This clonotype was recorded a few times. The V and J genes are TRBV20-1 and TRBJ2-2; tentative D call: TRBD1 (5 bases). V was clipped by 2 bases and J by 1 base, with 8 bases between them. This CDR3 has 14 residues. Germline lookup yields CDR1 DFQATT and CDR2 SNEGSKA (reference sequence). CDR3 loop: CSARHGQNTGELFF. The CDR3, as DNA: TGCAGTGCTAGACACGGACAGAACACCGGGGAGCTGTTTTTT.

This clonotype has at least ten counts. The chain couples TRBV29-1 to TRBJ2-7; the D is unclear. Germline V gives CDR1 SQVTM, CDR2 ANQGSEA. The CDR3 extends over 11 amino acids. The V end lost 7 bases, the J end lost 3 bases, and 10 bases lay between the germline ends. For the CDR3, the DNA is TGCAGCGCCTCAAAAGGCTACGAGCAGTACTTC. Translating it yields CSASKGYEQYF.

This clonotype appeared a few times. DNA for the CDR3: TGTGCCAGCTCACAGGTGGGGGCCCGGGATACGCAGTATTTT. Translation: CASSQVGARDTQYF. V and J are TRBV18 and TRBJ2-3; D may be TRBD1 (6 bases). The ends were cut back, 4 bases at V and 6 bases at J, with 14 bases in the middle. The length of the CDR3 is 14 residues. Germline lookup yields CDR1 KGHSH and CDR2 LQKENI.

The chain recombines TRBV12-3 or TRBV12-4 with TRBJ1-6; 8 bases match TRBD1. This CDR3 comprises 15 residues. The trim removed 5 bases at V and 6 bases at J, leaving 6 bases unmatched. The CDR3 protein is CASSIRTGGNSPLHF. The CDR3 DNA sequence: TGTGCCAGCAGTATCCGAACAGGGGGTAATTCACCCCTCCACTTT.

The V and J genes are TRBV12-3 or TRBV12-4 and TRBJ2-1; D is perhaps TRBD1 or TRBD2 (6 bases each). CDR3 length: 16 amino acids. Trimming took off 7 bases at V and 7 bases at J, with 23 bases between the two ends. CDR3 coding DNA: TGTGCCAGCACCGGGGGCGGGGCTAGGAGGCGGAATGAGCAGTTCTTC. This gives the protein CASTGGGARRRNEQFF.

This clonotype turned up a few times. This rearrangement joins TRBV10-2 to TRBJ2-5; unclear D gene. The V end was cut by 2 bases, the J end by 6 bases, with 7 bases between. This CDR3 region has 12 residues. Looked up from germline, CDR1 is WSHSY and CDR2 is SAAADI. CDR3 loop: CASSENFQTQYF. The CDR3 DNA follows: TGCGCCAGCAGTGAGAACTTCCAGACCCAGTACTTC.

The V call is TRBV30, the J call TRBJ2-5; possible D gene TRBD2, 5 bases. The CDR3 is made up of 13 amino acids. Germline loops: CDR1 GTSNPN, CDR2 SVGIG (reference sequence). Trimming removed 4 bases from V and 1 base from J, with 10 bases in between. The CDR3: CAWNRGFQETQYF. DNA for the CDR3: TGTGCCTGGAACAGAGGGTTCCAAGAGACCCAGTACTTC.

A few counts support this clonotype. V gene TRBV7-2 combines with J gene TRBJ2-7; a possible D gene is TRBD2 (6 bases). This CDR3 spans 14 amino acids. The V gene's germline CDR1 is SGHTA and CDR2 FQGNSA. V lost 5 bases, J lost 4 bases, and 15 bases lay in between. CDR3 in DNA: TGTGCCAGCAGCCCCGCCGGGACTTGGTACGAGCAGTACTTC. Translation: CASSPAGTWYEQYF. Based on the CDR3 plus reference TRBV7-2 and TRBJ2-7, the full variable domain is GAGVSQSPSNKVTEKGKDVELRCDPISGHTALYWYRQSLGQGLEFLIYFQGNSAPDKSGLPSDRFSAERTGGSVSTLTIQRTQQEDSAVYLCASSPAGTWYEQYFGPGTRLTVT.

This clonotype has only a few counts. The chain employs TRBV6-1 and TRBJ1-4; TRBD1 aligns across 7 bases. Germline lookup yields CDR1 MNHNS and CDR2 SASEGT. This CDR3 contains 14 residues. V trimming: 5 bases; J trimming: 2 bases; junction bases outside the gene matches: 2. CDR3 in DNA: TGTGCCAGCAGTCTGACAGGGACTAATGAAAAACTGTTTTTT. It codes for CASSLTGTNEKLFF.

This clonotype has only a few counts. The chain is built from TRBV25-1 and TRBJ1-1; D not resolved. The CDR3 length is 14 residues. CDR1 MGHDK and CDR2 SYGVNS come from the germline V gene. V lost 4 bases, J lost 0 bases, and 9 bases lay in between. CDR3 loop: CASSVGLMNTEAFF. In DNA, the CDR3 is TGTGCCAGCAGTGTAGGTCTCATGAACACTGAAGCTTTCTTT.

This clonotype was counted a few times. The chain is built from TRBV3-1 and TRBJ2-1, with D uncertain. V lost 1 base to trimming and J lost 2 bases, with 9 bases between them. The CDR3 spans 15 residues. Germline CDR1 LGHDT, CDR2 YNNKEL (reference sequence). The chain's CDR3 is CASSQAPGPYNEQFF. The CDR3 region has the DNA TGTGCCAGCAGCCAAGCACCAGGTCCCTACAATGAGCAGTTCTTC.

The V call is TRBV12-3 or TRBV12-4, the J call TRBJ1-5; 7 bases are shared with TRBD1. The CDR3 totals 14 residues. V lost 7 bases to trimming and J lost 2 bases; unmatched junction nucleotides: 5. The CDR3 DNA is TGTGCCAGCACCCCTGGACAGGGCAATCAGCCCCAGCATTTT. This codes for CASTPGQGNQPQHF.

This clonotype was seen a few times. The chain links TRBV9 to TRBJ2-1; 10 positions agree with TRBD2. The germline V gene encodes CDR1 SGDLS and CDR2 YYNGEE. CDR3 length equals 16 residues. The trim removed 0 bases at V and 9 bases at J, leaving 9 bases unmatched. The CDR3 DNA reads as TGTGCCAGCAGCGTAGGGGAGAGCGGGGGGGCCGGTGAGCAGTTCTTC. As protein: CASSVGESGGAGEQFF.

This clonotype was picked up many times. This chain uses TRBV12-3 or TRBV12-4 with TRBJ2-7; 9 bases align to TRBD2. This CDR3 spans 16 amino acids. The ends lost 5 bases at V and 1 base at J; junction bases unmatched: 9. CDR3 in amino acids: CASSPRAGGWSYEQYF. DNA of the CDR3: TGTGCCAGCAGTCCGAGAGCGGGGGGATGGTCCTACGAGCAGTACTTC.

The chain couples TRBV5-1 to TRBJ1-6; no clear D. CDR3 length: 16 amino acids. CDR1 is SGHRS and CDR2 is YFSETQ in the germline V gene. The V and J ends lost 0 bases and 0 bases respectively, with 7 bases between them. The CDR3 loop is CASSLDLSSYNSPLHF. The CDR3 DNA follows: TGCGCCAGCAGCTTGGACCTCAGCTCCTATAATTCACCCCTCCACTTT.

This clonotype turned up a few times. The genes are TRBV20-1 and TRBJ2-2; D not certain. The CDR3 covers 12 residues. Trimming pared 6 bases from V and 4 bases from J, leaving 9 bases between. Germline CDR1 and CDR2: DFQATT and SNEGSKA (reference sequence). The DNA of the CDR3 is TGCAGTGCCCGCCAGTCCACCGGGGAGCTGTTTTTT. Translated, it gives CSARQSTGELFF.

CDR3 DNA: TGTGCCAGCAGGAGCTGGGCCAGCAATCAGCCCCAGCATTTT. Translating gives CASRSWASNQPQHF. The chain combines TRBV27 with TRBJ1-5, with unresolved D. Germline V CDR1 and CDR2: MNHEY, SMNVEV (reference sequence). The CDR3 loop spans 14 amino acids. The germline V and J ends were trimmed by 6 bases and 1 base, with 10 bases remaining between them.

In its sample, this clonotype was seen many times. The chain recombines TRBV10-3 with TRBJ1-3; D unresolved. The CDR3 runs to 15 residues. Per germline, CDR1 ENHRY and CDR2 SYGVKD. The V end lost 6 bases, the J end lost 0 bases, and 12 bases lay between the germline ends. CDR3 sequence reads: CAISPGDFSGNTIYF. The CDR3 bases are TGTGCCATCAGCCCCGGCGACTTCTCTGGAAACACCATATATTTT.

The genes are TRBV5-8 and TRBJ2-2; the D gene is possibly TRBD1 (5 bases). From germline, CDR1 is SGHTS and CDR2 YDEGEE. This CDR3 spans 16 amino acids. V lost 2 bases and J lost 0, with 11 bases in between. CDR3 region: CASSLRDRTNTGELFF. CDR3 nucleotide sequence: TGTGCCAGCAGCTTACGAGACAGAACGAACACCGGGGAGCTGTTTTTT.